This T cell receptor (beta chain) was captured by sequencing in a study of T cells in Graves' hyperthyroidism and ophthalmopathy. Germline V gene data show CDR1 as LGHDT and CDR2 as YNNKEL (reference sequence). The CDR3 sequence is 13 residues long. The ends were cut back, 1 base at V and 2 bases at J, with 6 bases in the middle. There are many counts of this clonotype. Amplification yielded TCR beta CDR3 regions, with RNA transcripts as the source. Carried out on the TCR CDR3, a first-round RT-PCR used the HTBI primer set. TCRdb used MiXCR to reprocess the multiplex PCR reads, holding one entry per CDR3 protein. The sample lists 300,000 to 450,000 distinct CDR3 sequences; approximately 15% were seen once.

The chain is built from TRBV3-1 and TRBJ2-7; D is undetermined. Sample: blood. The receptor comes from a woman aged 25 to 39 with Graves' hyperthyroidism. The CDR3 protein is CASSQGATYEQYF. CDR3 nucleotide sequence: TGTGCCAGCAGCCAAGGGGCCACCTACGAGCAGTACTTC.